Here is one T cell receptor beta chain with its context. The target of this receptor is not known. The input lacks base qualities; no much larger clone sits a single base away. Counted from cysteine to phenylalanine, this CDR3 has 17 amino acids. The kept DNA is CDR3 alone, 51 bases in frame from the first base. CDR1 SGHRS and CDR2 YFSETQ were looked up in the germline V gene. From V the trimming removes 5 bases and from J it removes 2 bases, while the gene matches leave 10 bases of the junction unaccounted for. Library preparation used the immunoSEQ multiplex PCR assay. For the multiplex PCR, a mixture combining 60 forward primers for TCR Vbeta segments and 13 reverse primers for TCR Jbeta segments was used. Amplification of the CDR3 region of rearranged TCR beta genes was performed with a multiplex PCR assay on genomic DNA. On the Illumina HiSeq System, the amplified TCR beta libraries were sequenced as 87-base-pair reads. In the paper's pipeline: A later analysis tallied some 79 million unique TCR beta chains across the 700 or so repertoires, and around 9.9 million of those chains were shared by two or more donors. Raw reads were error-corrected and collapsed into unique sequences with a nearest-neighbor algorithm that merged closely related sequences to remove PCR and sequencing errors. Alignment of CDR3 sequences to IMGT reference sequences was used to assign V, D and J gene segments. Each retained sequence needed at least a six-nucleotide match to both a V gene segment and a J gene segment. Rearrangements were classified as productive when the CDR3 lacked stop codons and remained in frame with V and J, and all other rearrangements were classified as non-productive. Following IMGT convention, CDR3 was defined as the stretch from the second conserved V-encoded cysteine up to the conserved J-encoded phenylalanine. Sequences without an unambiguous match to a single V gene segment were excluded from the earlier analysis of almost 600 of the donors. In an earlier analysis of some 590 of the donors, V segments were called functional above 56.7% productive rearrangements and were called segregating when the between-donor standard deviation exceeded 5%. A statistical classification framework was built to diagnose cytomegalovirus status from the catalog of TCR beta chain sequences. A later analysis assigned V and J genes by comparing TCR nucleotide sequences with IMGT/GENE-DB human TR gene sequences. Using the TCRdist pipeline, a later analysis assigned CDR3 sequences along with most-parsimonious VDJ recombination scenarios. In a later analysis, every TCR beta chain was defined by the combination of its CDR3 amino acid sequence and its V-gene family, and reads without a unique V-gene family were dropped. To address suspected cross-contamination and a sequencing artifact, a later analysis removed a few hundred highly shared, low-generation-probability nucleotide sequences. In a later analysis, a clonal expansion index was calculated for each public chain from normalized within-repertoire ranks of inferred template counts. In a later analysis, generation probabilities were computed with a VDJ recombination model fitted to out-of-frame rearrangements, and the resulting probabilities were checked against IGoR. Hypergeometric tests were used in a later analysis to score TCR-TCR, TCR-HLA and TCR-CMV co-occurrence, with a repertoire-size bias correction applied to the TCR pairs. A later analysis estimated false discovery rates by permuting HLA or CMV assignments 20 times. In a later analysis, co-occurring TCRs were grouped with DBSCAN, and TCRdist sequence similarity was added when clustering was performed within HLA-allele-positive subsets. For co-occurrence clustering, repertoires with fewer than 30,000 or more than 120,000 public chains were excluded, along with a handful of repertoires with anomalous nucleotide sharing. Drawn from immuneACCESS, this table holds only the in-frame rearrangements with V and J called that TCRdb kept. Clones are partly lost; checked studies trace under half to an unresolved V gene and leave the rest unexplained. V, J and clone size reflect that table, while D and trimming were determined from the DNA. Here the sample has fewer than 250,000 clones; 65% to 90% occur a single time. Jointly, the top ten make up more than 1.3% of the sample.

The data are from a study of cytomegalovirus exposure and HLA in healthy donors (TCRdb year 2017). Background on the whole study: An earlier analysis of approximately 640 of the donors reported approximately 290 Gb of sequence data and more than 90 million unique TCR beta sequences from about 180 million T cells. Roughly 300 gigabases of sequencing data and tens of millions of unique TCR sequences were included in an early release covering 550 to 800 HLA-typed donors. Of the 300 to 450 genotyped donors, roughly 85% fell in the genetic ancestry cluster associated with self-reported Caucasian donors. The study aimed to test whether cataloging public T cell receptors could reveal signatures of past pathogen exposure. The T cell repertoires of several hundred subjects were profiled by immunosequencing and related to cytomegalovirus serostatus. Besides the first cohort of hundreds of subjects, a separate validation cohort made up of over 95 different subjects was used. To predict cytomegalovirus infection status, the study brought together high-throughput TCR immunosequencing, statistical association of individual TCRs with disease status, and machine learning. To study patterns of TCR occurrence, a later analysis re-analyzed previously published TCR beta repertoires from several hundred donors and added high-resolution HLA genotyping. In the later analysis, no new phenotypic data were used to find candidate immune exposures; instead, reliance was placed on TCR beta sequences and their occurrence across donors. In an earlier analysis of a few hundred of the donors, high-throughput TCR beta sequencing was used to judge whether each TCR beta V gene segment behaved as functional or pseudogenic. Donor age, sex, ethnicity and CMV serostatus were compiled together with the repertoire data. In a later genetic analysis, genome-wide SNP genotypes for about three fifths of the 666 donors were used, and that subset was treated as a discovery cohort. All discovery cohort repertoires had been generated using a single sequencing platform. HLA typing included class I and class II loci at four-digit resolution. Typing coverage differed by locus: A, B, C, DRB1 and DQB1 were typed in about 629-640 donors, DQA1 in 500 to 550, DPA1 in 600 to 610, and DPB1 in approximately 450. Because of strong linkage in the cohort, 4 to 6 DR-DQ haplotypes were treated as single units for association and clustering. Across some 400 genotyped donors of the cohort, an average of approximately 240,000 unique TCR beta nucleotide sequences per donor were sequenced, and approximately 17% of those sequences were non-productive. Findings and caveats that apply to the study as a whole: According to a later analysis, TCR association rates differed among HLA loci, with DRB1 alleles showing the most associated TCRs and HLA-C alleles showing the fewest. A cluster of highly shared sequence variants was judged likely to be a technical artifact of the sequencing pipeline. The authors suggested that the approach could potentially be generalized to other disease states and immunological phenotypes. Roughly uniform sequencing depth across donors was assumed in presence/absence analyses, although this assumption may not hold. According to a later analysis, most CMV-associated TCR beta chains appeared to be HLA-restricted, and the HLA associations seemed to be driven largely by CMV exposure. Correlated functional status among segregating V segments might be attributable to linkage disequilibrium, but an unknown experimental factor could not be ruled out. In a later genetic analysis, fewer N-insertions in productive TCRs were reported among donors in an Asian-associated ancestry cluster than the approximately 670-donor mean. In an earlier analysis of approximately 590 of the donors, most TCR beta V segments appeared in productive rearrangements about 90% or about 30% of the time, broadly matching IMGT annotations. A further reported finding was that TCR beta sequences accurately predicted the HLA-A and HLA-B alleles for most subjects in the first cohort. Some 16 rarely observed V segments, including chromosome 9 orphons, were excluded from the earlier analysis of about 610 of the donors because counts were too low. Because the 87-base-pair reads could not distinguish some IMGT-functional V segments, including TRBV6-2 and TRBV6-3, those segments were excluded. V-gene and J-gene trimming of TCR beta chains was associated with a missense DCLRE1C variant in a later genetic analysis, and the association was replicated in an independent cohort. Across donors, most TCR sequences were observed very rarely, whereas some public TCRs were present in many individuals. HLA typing was unavailable for some donors at each locus, so association tests used only the typed subset. Strong co-occurrence of HLA alleles, especially DR and DQ, made assigning TCR associations to individual alleles difficult. In vitro tests confirmed that a few of the cytomegalovirus-associated TCR beta chains recognize cytomegalovirus antigens. For the cohort, immune exposure information was limited to CMV serostatus. According to a later analysis, parvovirus B19, influenza, CMV and Epstein-Barr virus appeared linked to several top co-occurrence clusters. The cohort was sequenced for TCR beta chains only, and without alpha or paired-chain data the features that could be detected were limited. In both the original and validation cohorts, the classifier was reported to diagnose cytomegalovirus status with high specificity and sensitivity. The study listed approximately 150 TCR beta chains as associated with cytomegalovirus. At a false discovery rate of 0.05, a later analysis linked around 17,000 TCR beta sequences to specific HLA alleles. In a later analysis, HLA-associated TCR beta chains showed more clonal expansion and lower generation probabilities than non-associated chains that were equally common.

The cohort comprised some 700 healthy bone marrow donors. All cohort members were sampled while nominally healthy, although unrecorded immune exposures were likely present. The donor tested CMV seronegative, placing the donor among the approximately 360 seronegative members of the cohort. Each donor provided a peripheral blood sample, and peripheral blood mononuclear cells were used for TCR beta sequencing. Genomic DNA extraction from the blood cell samples was performed with the Qiagen DNeasy Blood Extraction Kit. Recombination joined TRBV5-1 with TRBJ2-2, and 9 junctional nucleotides match TRBD1. The specimen was PBMCs. The source of this sequence is a girl aged 10 to 17 in good health and CMV-seronegative. In nucleotides, the sequence is TGCGCCAGCAGTTTGCGTACAGGGGGCCCTAACACCGGGGAGCTGTTTTTT. Its protein reads: CASSLRTGGPNTGELFF.